The sequence of this TCR beta chain was determined in a study of tumor T cells in aggressive B-cell lymphoma. TCRdb keeps only in-frame clones here, not all; method: immunoSEQ multiplex PCR. The repertoire consists of about 4,000 clones, with roughly 88% occurring once and the leading ten covering 3.5% to 4.5%. V shed 4 bases and J shed 5 bases, with 3 bases lying between them. From germline, CDR1 is MDHEN and CDR2 SYDVKM. The CDR3 runs 11 residues. Input material: tumor tissue. The gene calls are TRBV28 and TRBJ1-5; D not certain. This receptor was identified in an adult with diffuse large B cell lymphoma. DNA of the CDR3: TGTGCCAGCAGTTCCTATCAGCCCCAGCATTTT. Translation: CASSSYQPQHF. The variable domain in full, with the rest retrieved from reference TRBV28 and TRBJ1-5, is DVKVTQSSRYLVKRTGEKVFLECVQDMDHENMFWYRQDPGLGLRLIYFSYDVKMKEKGDIPEGYSVSREKKERFSLILESASTNQTSMYLCASSSYQPQHFGDGTRLSIL.